This T cell receptor beta chain was sequenced for a study of blood T cell repertoires in COVID-19. In the study overall: The United States, Italy and Spain supplied acute and convalescent COVID-19 samples.

This clone was observed once. The CDR3 length is 14 residues. V shed 4 bases, J shed 4 bases, and the junction held 2 bases outside the gene matches. Per germline, CDR1 SGDLS and CDR2 YYNGEE. Authors' processing steps: Nucleated cell number was recorded as an estimate derived from reference gene primer amplification. Produced via immunoSEQ multiplex PCR; TCRdb's table is partial and in-frame only. Clone size and the V and J calls come from that table; the DNA yielded D and trimming. Found here are some 30,000 clones, roughly 83% of them singletons; the top ten hold 7.5% to 10%. This clonotype was obtained from an elderly man with active COVID-19. Sequences were obtained from peripheral blood. The rearrangement links TRBV9 to TRBJ1-6; 7 bases match TRBD1. The CDR3 spells CASSPGQYNSPLHF. In DNA, the CDR3 is TGTGCCAGCAGCCCGGGACAGTATAATTCACCCCTCCACTTT.